These 14 T cell receptor beta chains originate from one sample sequenced in a study of cytomegalovirus exposure and HLA in healthy donors. Primers included in the PCR were 60 Vbeta and 13 Jbeta primers. Libraries were prepared by immunoSEQ multiplex PCR; TCRdb keeps only in-frame clonotypes and omits some of them. Here the sample spans about 200,000 clones, about four fifths being singletons. Material: PBMCs. All receptors derive from a man in his forties in good health and CMV-seropositive.

V usage is TRBV19 and J usage is TRBJ1-2; D unresolved. Trimming left V 6 bases short and J 3 bases short, with 14 bases between. This CDR3 has 14 residues. The germline gives CDR1 LNHDA, CDR2 SQIVND (reference sequence). The CDR3 sequence: CASSRITADYGYTF. The DNA for the CDR3 is TGTGCCAGTAGCCGGATTACAGCAGACTATGGCTACACCTTC.

The chain employs TRBV5-6 and TRBJ2-7; D remains unclear. V was shortened by 4 bases and J by 4 bases, with 15 bases between the two germline ends. From germline, CDR1 is SGHDT and CDR2 YYEEEE. This CDR3 has 14 amino acids. CDR3 in DNA: TGTGCCAGCAGCCATGACGCGGTACTTTACGAGCAGTACTTC. Translating gives CASSHDAVLYEQYF.

This chain joins TRBV7-2 and TRBJ2-7, with 9 bases matching TRBD2. With V trimmed by 5 bases and J by 3 bases, 8 bases remained unmatched. Per germline, CDR1 SGHTA and CDR2 FQGNSA. The CDR3 loop spans 15 amino acids. The CDR3 is CASSTSSGVNYEQYF. DNA of the CDR3: TGTGCCAGCAGCACCTCTAGCGGGGTGAACTACGAGCAGTACTTC.

The V and J genes are TRBV28 and TRBJ1-1; D is uncertain. Germline-derived CDR1 and CDR2 are MDHEN and SYDVKM. Trimming removed 9 bases from V and 2 bases from J, with 19 bases in between. The CDR3 is made up of 15 amino acids. Written as DNA, the CDR3 is TGTGCCAGTCCTTCTCCCGCCACACTAAACACTGAAGCTTTCTTT. Protein sequence: CASPSPATLNTEAFF.

A word on this clone: Sequence at one end of the junction differs from germline and may be a read error. V usage is TRBV7-9 and J usage is TRBJ2-7; 8 nucleotides match TRBD1. The CDR3 is 16 residues long. The germline V gene encodes CDR1 SEHNR and CDR2 FQNEAQ (reference sequence). The chain's CDR3 is CSSSPTGGPAAEEQYF. CDR3 DNA: TGTTCCAGCAGCCCAACAGGGGGACCAGCAGCGGAGGAGCAGTACTTC.

This clone has only a few counts. The chain employs TRBV27 and TRBJ2-5; 9 nucleotides agree with TRBD2. The J call could be wrong; TRBJ2-7 is a better fit for the DNA end. This CDR3 comprises 16 residues. CDR1 and CDR2 from the germline V gene are MNHEY and SMNVEV (reference sequence). In DNA form, the CDR3 reads TGTGCCAGCAGTTTAAAGCGGGGGGCGTTGCCCTACGAGCAGTACTTC. Residues: CASSLKRGALPYEQYF.

This rearrangement joins TRBV5-1 to TRBJ1-3, with D perhaps matching TRBD1 (5 bases). CDR1 is SGHRS, CDR2 YFSETQ, per germline. V shed 1 base and J shed 8 bases, with 13 bases lying between them. The length of the CDR3 is 14 residues. The CDR3 loop reads CASSLRPRADTIYF. The CDR3 region has the DNA TGCGCCAGCAGCTTGAGGCCCAGGGCGGACACCATATATTTT.

V and J are TRBV30 and TRBJ2-7; 9 nucleotides align to TRBD2. The V segment lost 5 bases and the J segment 5 bases; nucleotides outside the gene matches: 4. The CDR3 length is 12 residues. Per the germline V gene, CDR1 is GTSNPN and CDR2 is SVGIG (reference sequence). The CDR3 DNA reads TGTGCCTGGGCTCTAGCGGGAAACGAGCAGTACTTC. This codes for CAWALAGNEQYF.

J is TRBJ1-1 and V is TRBV7-9, with D unclear. This CDR3 contains 13 residues. Germline CDR1 and CDR2: SEHNR and FQNEAQ (reference sequence). Between the trimmed V and J ends, which lost 4 bases and 0 bases, there was a span of 6 bases. Here the CDR3 reads CASSSSVNTEAFF. The CDR3 DNA sequence: TGTGCCAGCAGCTCTTCGGTGAACACTGAAGCTTTCTTT. Based on the CDR3 plus reference TRBV7-9 and TRBJ1-1, the full variable domain is DTGVSQNPRHKITKRGQNVTFRCDPISEHNRLYWYRQTLGQGPEFLTYFQNEAQLEKSRLLSDRFSAERPKGSFSTLEIQRTEQGDSAMYLCASSSSVNTEAFFGQGTRLTVV.

CDR3 in DNA: TGTGCCAGCGTATTTGGACAGGGTTACGAGCAGTACTTC. Translated, it gives CASVFGQGYEQYF. The chain recombines TRBV6-1 with TRBJ2-7; 8 bases line up with TRBD1. The germline CDR1 and CDR2 sequences are MNHNS and SASEGT. This CDR3 region has 13 residues. V shed 8 bases, J shed 4 bases, and the junction held 7 bases outside the gene matches.

The chain has TRBV19 and TRBJ2-7; the match to TRBD2 covers 11 bases. Losses at the gene ends were 0 bases for V and 2 bases for J; bases not matched to a gene: 12. Germline V CDR1 and CDR2: LNHDA, SQIVND (reference sequence). The CDR3 loop spans 19 amino acids. The CDR3 bases are TGTGCCAGTAGTATAGATCCCGGACTAGCGGGTGCCTCACCCTACGAGCAGTACTTC. Encoded protein: CASSIDPGLAGASPYEQYF.

The rearrangement joins TRBV27 to TRBJ2-5; TRBD1 agrees at 7 bases. The end of the DNA aligns better with TRBJ2-7, so the J call may be wrong. The CDR3 length is 14 residues. Germline CDR1 is MNHEY and CDR2 is SMNVEV (reference sequence). The CDR3 protein is CASSPKGQFYEQYF. CDR3 DNA: TGTGCCAGCAGTCCTAAGGGACAGTTCTACGAGCAGTACTTC.

V and J are TRBV7-7 and TRBJ1-3; D gene unclear. Trimming stripped 3 bases from V and 0 bases from J, with 12 bases between. The germline gives CDR1 SSHAT, CDR2 FNYEAQ (reference sequence). This CDR3 comprises 16 residues. CDR3 nucleotides: TGTGCCAGCAGCTTTTTGCAGGTAAACTCTGGAAACACCATATATTTT. The encoded protein is CASSFLQVNSGNTIYF.

The chain has TRBV4-2 and TRBJ2-7; 8 bases are a match to TRBD2. Trimming at V came to 3 bases and at J to 2 bases, leaving 3 bases not matched to a gene. Germline-derived CDR1 and CDR2 are LGHNA and YNFKEQ. The CDR3 contains 14 residues. For the CDR3, the DNA is TGTGCCAGCAGCCATATAGCGGGAACCTACGAGCAGTACTTC. The encoded protein is CASSHIAGTYEQYF.